This entry lists 7 T cell receptor beta chains sequenced from one sample in a study of blood T cell repertoires in COVID-19. The data were produced by immunoSEQ multiplex PCR, yet TCRdb's version contains in-frame clones alone and is incomplete. The profile shows fewer than 35,000 clones, about 88% of them singletons. Sequencing was performed on peripheral blood. Receptors originate from a man in his 70s with active or convalescent COVID-19.

The chain employs TRBV12-3 or TRBV12-4 and TRBJ1-1; D gene ambiguous. The germline V and J ends were trimmed by 2 bases and 1 base, with 5 bases remaining between them. The CDR3 runs to 13 residues. CDR3: CASSLIRNTEAFF. Here the CDR3 DNA reads TGTGCCAGCAGTTTAATTCGGAACACTGAAGCTTTCTTT.

This chain uses TRBV11-2 with TRBJ1-1, with a weak D call TRBD1 (5 bases). V shed 5 bases and J shed 6 bases, with 13 bases lying between them. The CDR3 is 13 residues long. Looked up from germline, CDR1 is SGHAT and CDR2 is FQNNGV. The DNA for the CDR3 is TGTGCCAGCAGCCTACCAGGCAGGGCTGAAGCTTTCTTT. It translates to CASSLPGRAEAFF.

V usage is TRBV2 and J usage is TRBJ2-1; D not certain. CDR1 is SNHLY and CDR2 is FYNNEI in the germline V gene. CDR3 length: 13 amino acids. V lost 1 base and J 4 bases, leaving 5 bases between the germline ends. CDR3 DNA: TGTGCCAGCAGTGAAGGGCAGTACAATGAGCAGTTCTTC. Protein sequence: CASSEGQYNEQFF.

The V call is TRBV25-1, the J call TRBJ2-1, with TRBD1 matching over 11 bases. The CDR3 spans 14 residues. Looked up from germline, CDR1 is MGHDK and CDR2 is SYGVNS. V lost 8 bases, J lost 3 bases, and 3 bases stayed unmatched. The CDR3 bases are TGTGCCAGCGCCGGGACAGGGGGCTACAATGAGCAGTTCTTC. Amino acid sequence: CASAGTGGYNEQFF.

The chain carries TRBV19 and TRBJ1-4; 8 nucleotides align to TRBD1. The germline gives CDR1 LNHDA, CDR2 SQIVND (reference sequence). The CDR3 runs to 14 residues. J was trimmed by 7 bases and V by 10 bases; bases with no gene match: 11. CDR3 in DNA: TGTGCCACTCGCCCAGGACAGGGACTTGAAAAACTGTTTTTT. Its protein product is CATRPGQGLEKLFF.

The J gene is TRBJ1-5, the V gene TRBV6-2 or TRBV6-3; D may be TRBD1 (5 bases). This CDR3 comprises 17 residues. Trimming removed 0 bases from V and 1 base from J, with 13 bases in between. The germline V gene encodes CDR1 MNHEY and CDR2 SVGEGT. The CDR3: CASSYSFGGRSNQPQHF. The CDR3 nucleotides are TGTGCCAGCAGTTACTCGTTCGGGGGTAGAAGCAATCAGCCCCAGCATTTT.

The chain links TRBV15 to TRBJ2-1; TRBD2 agrees at 11 bases. CDR3 length: 16 residues. V shed 3 bases and J 6 bases; nucleotides not matched to a gene: 7. The germline CDR1 and CDR2 sequences are LNHNV and YYDKDF (reference sequence). CDR3 region: CATSRHTGTSGNEQFF. The CDR3 coding sequence is TGTGCCACCAGCAGGCATACCGGGACTAGCGGCAATGAGCAGTTCTTC.